This T cell receptor (beta chain) is from a study of blood T cells in healthy people across ages. The table lists this clonotype with a few counts. The CDR3 consists of 16 residues. Deletions cut 1 base from V and 2 bases from J, with 15 bases between. Germline assignment: CDR1 MDHEN and CDR2 SYDVKM. Next came a second PCR, run for about 6 to 11 cycles, which used a sample-barcoded 5' primer along with a J-beta primer mix. TCRdb independently ran MiXCR on the 5' RACE reads; one entry per CDR3 protein. In the table there are roughly 1.5 million distinct CDR3 sequences, 35% to 45% of which are singletons.

The genes are TRBV28 and TRBJ2-7; D gene uncertain. The sequencing sample was made of blood. The receptor was derived from a woman under 30 in good health. CDR3 nucleotides: TGTGCCAGCAGTTTATCGGGTGGAATTCGGACCTACGAGCAGTACTTC. This codes for CASSLSGGIRTYEQYF.